Below are 20 T cell receptor beta chains sequenced from a single sample in a study of post-analysis software for immune sequencing data. Findings of the study overall: In patients, five or six TRBV segments were more frequent than in controls, with TRBV5-6, TRBV5-1 and TRBV20-1 among them.

Unique-molecular-identifier-tagged TCR beta cDNA libraries were used. TCRdb itself ran the PCR reads through MiXCR, one entry per CDR3 protein. The sample records 400,000 to 500,000 distinct CDR3 sequences, 30% to 40% being singletons. Their antigen targets remain unknown. Sequencing used blood. The receptors originated from a girl between 2 and 10 years old with multiple sclerosis.

This clonotype was picked up a small number of times. The chain is built from TRBV4-1 and TRBJ1-5; D is unresolved. CDR1 MGHRA and CDR2 YSYEKL come from the germline V gene. Trimming shortened V by 0 bases and J by 0 bases, and 9 bases separated the two germline ends. The CDR3 contains 16 residues. The CDR3 reads CASSQDGRGSNQPQHF. CDR3 in DNA: TGCGCCAGCAGCCAAGACGGGAGAGGTAGCAATCAGCCCCAGCATTTT.

Comment on this clonotype: A junction end diverges from the germline sequence, so it may reflect a read error. The chain joins TRBV5-6 to TRBJ1-1, with D unresolved. The germline gives CDR1 SGHDT, CDR2 YYEEEE. The length of the CDR3 is 16 residues. CDR3 sequence reads: CAGSLGATTSYTEAFF. In nucleotides, the CDR3 is TGTGCCGGCAGCTTAGGAGCTACTACTTCTTACACTGAAGCTTTCTTT. Full variable domain (missing parts from reference TRBV5-6 and TRBJ1-1): DAGVTQSPTHLIKTRGQQVTLRCSPKSGHDTVSWYQQALGQGPQFIFQYYEEEERQRGNFPDRFSGHQFPNYSSELNVNALLLGDSALYLCAGSLGATTSYTEAFFGQGTRLTVV.

This chain's CDR3 is CASSSTGPEDEQYF. The CDR3 nucleotides read TGTGCCAGCAGCTCGACAGGGCCCGAGGACGAGCAGTACTTC. V is TRBV7-6 and J is TRBJ2-7; 7 bases map to TRBD1. The CDR3 length is 14 residues. Germline values: CDR1 SGHVS, CDR2 FNYEAQ. V shed 4 bases, J shed 5 bases, and the junction held 8 bases outside the gene matches.

The chain carries TRBV11-2 and TRBJ2-3; TRBD2 aligns across 12 bases. Germline V lookup: CDR1 SGHAT, CDR2 FQNNGV. The CDR3 consists of 16 residues. The ends lost 5 bases at V and 3 bases at J; junction bases unmatched: 6. As DNA, the CDR3 is TGTGCCAGCAGCGCCTGGACTAGCGGGGTTACAGATACGCAGTATTTT. Encoded protein: CASSAWTSGVTDTQYF.

Comments on this clonotype: At one end the junction does not follow the germline gene, possibly because of a read error. The chain combines TRBV7-3 with TRBJ1-1, with D unresolved. The germline V gene has CDR1 SGHTA and CDR2 FQGTGA. The CDR3 runs 13 residues. The CDR3 reads CSSSFDGNTEAFF. CDR3 nucleotide sequence: TGTTCCAGCAGCTTTGACGGGAACACTGAAGCTTTCTTT.

The chain has TRBV2 and TRBJ1-1; D is possibly TRBD1 (5 bases). Trimming took 3 bases from V and 0 from J, leaving 5 bases between them. This CDR3 is built from 13 residues. From germline, CDR1 is SNHLY and CDR2 FYNNEI. The chain's CDR3 is CASSDRVNTEAFF. CDR3 bases: TGTGCCAGCAGTGACAGGGTGAACACTGAAGCTTTCTTT.

The chain combines TRBV5-1 with TRBJ1-5, with a possible D match to TRBD1 (5 bases). V lost 0 bases, J lost 4 bases, and 11 bases lay in between. This CDR3 has 15 amino acids. The germline gives CDR1 SGHRS, CDR2 YFSETQ. The CDR3 reads CASSLGGGINQPQHF. The DNA of the CDR3 is TGCGCCAGCAGCTTGGGGGGGGGAATTAATCAGCCCCAGCATTTT.

The rearrangement joins TRBV19 to TRBJ2-1; D not certain. The CDR3 consists of 17 residues. V lost 0 bases, J lost 7 bases, and 19 bases lay in between. Germline assignment: CDR1 LNHDA and CDR2 SQIVND (reference sequence). The chain's CDR3 is CASSIDHSARLKNEQFF. The DNA of the CDR3 is TGTGCCAGTAGTATAGATCATTCAGCGCGTCTTAAGAATGAGCAGTTCTTC. Full variable domain (remainder filled in from reference TRBV19 and TRBJ2-1): DGGITQSPKYLFRKEGQNVTLSCEQNLNHDAMYWYRQDPGQGLRLIYYSQIVNDFQKGDIAEGYSVSREKKESFPLTVTSAQKNPTAFYLCASSIDHSARLKNEQFFGPGTRLTVL.

This clonotype has just a few counts. The chain links TRBV6-5 to TRBJ2-7, with D unclear. The V end was cut by 4 bases, the J end by 2 bases, with 12 bases between. Germline values: CDR1 MNHEY, CDR2 SVGAGI. The CDR3 length is 14 residues. DNA of the CDR3: TGTGCCAGCAGTTCTGACACCCTTGCCTACGAGCAGTACTTC. Protein product: CASSSDTLAYEQYF.

The chain has TRBV29-1 and TRBJ2-7; no reliable D call. Germline V lookup: CDR1 SQVTM, CDR2 ANQGSEA. The CDR3 consists of 13 residues. V lost 3 bases to trimming and J lost 0 bases, with 9 bases between them. The CDR3, as DNA: TGCAGCGTTGAGATGAAGAGCTCCTACGAGCAGTACTTC. Protein product: CSVEMKSSYEQYF.

The chain is built from TRBV28 and TRBJ1-2, with D unclear. CDR1 and CDR2 from the germline V gene are MDHEN and SYDVKM. V gave up 5 bases and J gave up 4 bases, with 8 bases separating them. This CDR3 region has 12 residues. This CDR3 reads CASSGKGYGYTF. The CDR3 DNA follows: TGTGCCAGCAGTGGGAAGGGCTATGGCTACACCTTC.

The CDR3 sequence: CSANHRGQSDTQYF. CDR3 bases: TGCAGTGCTAATCACAGGGGGCAGTCAGATACGCAGTATTTT. The rearrangement joins TRBV20-1 to TRBJ2-3; 9 bases are a match to TRBD1. CDR1 and CDR2 from the germline V gene are DFQATT and SNEGSKA (reference sequence). J gave up 4 bases and V 4 bases, and 6 bases lay outside the gene matches. The CDR3 is made up of 14 amino acids.

To note about this clonotype: This may stem from a read error, because a much larger clone lies one nucleotide away. V is TRBV20-1 and J is TRBJ2-7; D unresolved. The CDR3 consists of 15 residues. From germline, CDR1 is DFQATT and CDR2 SNEGSKA (reference sequence). Trimming took off 0 bases at V and 5 bases at J, with 17 bases between the two ends. CDR3 in DNA: TGCAGTGCTAGAGATTCCTTCAGTAGTGGCGACGAGCAGTACTTC. It yields the protein CSARDSFSSGDEQYF.

The chain links TRBV7-9 to TRBJ1-6; no firm D call. The V and J ends lost 0 bases and 9 bases respectively, with 9 bases between them. The germline CDR1 and CDR2 sequences are SEHNR and FQNEAQ (reference sequence). This CDR3 comprises 14 residues. CDR3 loop: CASSLAAESSPLHF. The CDR3 coding sequence is TGTGCCAGCAGCTTAGCCGCTGAGAGTTCACCCCTCCACTTT.

The J gene is TRBJ2-1, the V gene TRBV6-6; no reliable D call. The CDR3 sequence is 16 residues long. The germline V gene has CDR1 MNHNY and CDR2 SVGAGI (reference sequence). V was trimmed by 0 bases and J by 6 bases, leaving 15 bases between them. The CDR3, as DNA: TGTGCCAGCAGTTACTCCTACCAGGTTAGGGTCAATGAGCAGTTCTTC. Translation gives CASSYSYQVRVNEQFF.

This clonotype was found a few times. V usage is TRBV7-6 and J usage is TRBJ2-1; a weak D match, TRBD2 (6 bases). CDR3 size: 12 residues. In germline, CDR1 is SGHVS, CDR2 FNYEAQ. The V and J ends lost 6 bases and 6 bases respectively, with 9 bases between them. In DNA form, the CDR3 reads TGTGCCAGCAGTCGACTAGGCAATGAGCAGTTCTTC. This translates into CASSRLGNEQFF.

This clonotype was counted between two and nine times. The chain joins TRBV6-1 to TRBJ2-7, with TRBD1 matching 10 bases. The CDR3 is 15 amino acids. CDR1 and CDR2 (germline): MNHNS, SASEGT. V dropped 5 bases and J dropped 6; count of bases not matched to a gene: 10. CDR3 region: CASSPRAGQGSEQYF. As DNA, the CDR3 is TGTGCCAGCAGTCCACGGGCGGGACAGGGGTCCGAGCAGTACTTC.

This clonotype was seen ten or more times. The chain joins TRBV29-1 to TRBJ2-7, with a weak D call TRBD1 (7 bases). The germline V and J ends were trimmed by 6 bases and 6 bases, with 15 bases remaining between them. There are 12 residues in the CDR3. Germline V gene data show CDR1 as SQVTM and CDR2 as ANQGSEA. The CDR3 DNA follows: TGCAGCGTCCGCGGGACAGACATCGAGCAGTACTTC. This translates into CSVRGTDIEQYF.

V is TRBV19 and J is TRBJ2-1; D is perhaps TRBD1 or TRBD2 (5 bases each). Germline assignment: CDR1 LNHDA and CDR2 SQIVND (reference sequence). Trimming shortened V by 7 bases and J by 6 bases, and 13 bases separated the two germline ends. CDR3 length: 13 amino acids. CDR3 coding DNA: TGTGCCAGTACACGTATCGGGACCAATGAGCAGTTCTTC. It codes for CASTRIGTNEQFF.

The J gene is TRBJ1-1, the V gene TRBV5-1; D not resolved. With 0 bases removed from V and 3 bases from J, the gap between germline ends came to 6 bases. CDR3 length: 13 residues. Germline assignment: CDR1 SGHRS and CDR2 YFSETQ. Here the CDR3 DNA reads TGCGCCAGCAGCTTGGAAATTTACACTGAAGCTTTCTTT. Translation gives CASSLEIYTEAFF.